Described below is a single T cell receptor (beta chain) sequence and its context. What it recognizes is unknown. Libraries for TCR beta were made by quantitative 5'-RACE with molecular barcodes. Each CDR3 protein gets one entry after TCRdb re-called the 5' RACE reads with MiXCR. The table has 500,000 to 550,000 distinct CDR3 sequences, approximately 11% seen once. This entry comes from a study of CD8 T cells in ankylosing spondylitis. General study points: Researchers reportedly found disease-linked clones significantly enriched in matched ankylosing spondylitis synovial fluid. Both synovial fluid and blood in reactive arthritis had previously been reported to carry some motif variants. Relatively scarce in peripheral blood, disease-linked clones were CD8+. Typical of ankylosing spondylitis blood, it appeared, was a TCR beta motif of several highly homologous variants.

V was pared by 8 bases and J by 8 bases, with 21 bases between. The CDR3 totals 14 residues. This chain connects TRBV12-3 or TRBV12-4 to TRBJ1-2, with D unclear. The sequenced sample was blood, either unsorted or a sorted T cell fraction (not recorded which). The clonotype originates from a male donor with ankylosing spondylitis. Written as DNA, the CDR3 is TGTGCCAGCTCGCGGAGGCAAGAGTTAAGCGGCTACACCTTC. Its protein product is CASSRRQELSGYTF.